These 6 T cell receptor beta chains share one sample of origin, sequenced in a study of tissue T cells after allogeneic stem cell transplantation. Method: immunoSEQ multiplex PCR; TCRdb's copy keeps in-frame clones and lacks some. Of roughly 3,600 clones listed, around 59% are singletons. The sample in question was tissue from the ileum, obtained at autopsy. These receptors were taken from a male donor aged 60 or over with lung cancer.

V and J are TRBV6-1 and TRBJ1-5; D gene uncertain. The germline gives CDR1 MNHNS, CDR2 SASEGT. The CDR3 length is 12 residues. V lost 7 bases and J lost 4, with 8 bases in between. The CDR3 nucleotides are TGTGCCAGCACCCACGAGAATCAGCCCCAGCATTTT. Translated: CASTHENQPQHF.

This chain connects TRBV30 to TRBJ1-6; 7 positions agree with TRBD1. This CDR3 has 13 residues. J gave up 6 bases and V 5 bases, and 4 bases lay outside the gene matches. Germline V gives CDR1 GTSNPN, CDR2 SVGIG (reference sequence). The DNA of the CDR3 is TGTGCCTGGTCCCGGGACAGTAATTCACCCCTCCACTTT. It encodes CAWSRDSNSPLHF.

This sequence joins TRBV7-2 and TRBJ2-2; TRBD1 agrees at 7 bases. The germline V gene encodes CDR1 SGHTA and CDR2 FQGNSA. The length of the CDR3 is 16 residues. Trimming at V came to 3 bases and at J to 5 bases, leaving 9 bases not matched to a gene. CDR3 DNA sequence: TGTGCCAGCAGCTTGCCCTCGGGACAGAGAACCGGGGAGCTGTTTTTT. Protein: CASSLPSGQRTGELFF. Complete variable domain (other parts from reference TRBV7-2 and TRBJ2-2): GAGVSQSPSNKVTEKGKDVELRCDPISGHTALYWYRQSLGQGLEFLIYFQGNSAPDKSGLPSDRFSAERTGGSVSTLTIQRTQQEDSAVYLCASSLPSGQRTGELFFGEGSRLTVL.

The chain combines TRBV27 with TRBJ1-2; the match to TRBD1 covers 9 bases. CDR3 length: 14 amino acids. Trimming cost V 4 bases and J 8 bases; bases outside gene matches: 8. Looked up from germline, CDR1 is MNHEY and CDR2 is SMNVEV (reference sequence). CDR3 DNA: TGTGCCAGCAGTTCCCAACAGGGGGCGAAGGGCTACACCTTC. This gives the protein CASSSQQGAKGYTF.

V usage is TRBV10-1 and J usage is TRBJ2-7; possibly TRBD2 for D (5 bases). The CDR3 has 13 residues. Germline CDR1 is WNHNN and CDR2 is SYGVQD (reference sequence). Trimming took off 3 bases at V and 6 bases at J, with 12 bases between the two ends. CDR3 residues: CASSDWRLSEQYF. The CDR3 nucleotides are TGCGCCAGCAGTGATTGGAGGCTTTCCGAGCAGTACTTC.

This chain uses TRBV28 with TRBJ1-2; 7 nucleotides align to TRBD1. Germline V gives CDR1 MDHEN, CDR2 SYDVKM. The CDR3 spans 14 residues. The trim removed 4 bases at V and 7 bases at J, leaving 9 bases unmatched. CDR3 protein: CASSSVRGGRGYTF. CDR3 sequence (DNA): TGTGCCAGCAGTTCTGTCAGGGGGGGCCGTGGCTACACCTTC.